This T cell receptor beta chain was retrieved from a study of blood T cell dynamics during melanoma immunotherapy. Study-wide results and limits: Disease-control patients' PBMC repertoires became either more clonal or more diverse at W3.

Time point in this sample: week 3, after first cycle of checkpoint inhibitor. Prior systemic cancer therapy, immunosuppressant use and other active malignancies excluded patients. The CDR3 has 14 amino acids. V lost 1 base, J lost 5 bases, and 12 bases lay in between. Germline assignment: CDR1 LNHDA and CDR2 SQIVND (reference sequence). Profiling relied on immunoSEQ multiplex PCR, and the TCRdb table lists in-frame clones only, not all of them. The sample includes roughly 8,900 clones, 87% seen only once; the top ten take 6.3%. Concerning this clone itself: Its antigen is not identified.

This receptor was obtained from a human donor with melanoma. The chain has TRBV19 and TRBJ2-7, with no clear D. Sequences were derived from blood, sampled from a patient treated with checkpoint blockade. CDR3 residues: CASSIAVQRNEQYF. The CDR3 DNA reads TGTGCCAGTAGTATAGCGGTCCAACGGAACGAGCAGTACTTC.